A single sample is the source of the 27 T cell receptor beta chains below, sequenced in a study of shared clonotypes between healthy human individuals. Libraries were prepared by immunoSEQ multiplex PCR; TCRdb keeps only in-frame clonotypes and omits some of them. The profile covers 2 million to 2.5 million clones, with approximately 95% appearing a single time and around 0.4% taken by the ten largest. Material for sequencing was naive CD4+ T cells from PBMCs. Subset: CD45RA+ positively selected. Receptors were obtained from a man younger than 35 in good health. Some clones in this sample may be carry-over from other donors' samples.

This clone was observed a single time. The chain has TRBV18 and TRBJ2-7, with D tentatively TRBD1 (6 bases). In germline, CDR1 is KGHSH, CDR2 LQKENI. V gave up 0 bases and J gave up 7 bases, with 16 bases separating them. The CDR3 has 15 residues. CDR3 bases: TGTGCCAGCTCACCACCGGTGGGGGCCGCCGGGGAGCAGTACTTC. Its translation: CASSPPVGAAGEQYF. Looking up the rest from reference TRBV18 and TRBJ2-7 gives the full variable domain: NAGVMQNPRHLVRRRGQEARLRCSPMKGHSHVYWYRQLPEEGLKFMVYLQKENIIDESGMPKERFSAEFPKEGPSILRIQQVVRGDSAAYFCASSPPVGAAGEQYFGPGTRLTVT.

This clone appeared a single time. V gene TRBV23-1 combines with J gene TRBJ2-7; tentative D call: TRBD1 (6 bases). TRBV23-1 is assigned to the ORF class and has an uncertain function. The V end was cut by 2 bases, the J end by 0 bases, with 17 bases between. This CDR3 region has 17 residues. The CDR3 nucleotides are TGCGCCAGCAGTCAACCCCATAAAAGGACAGTCTCCTACGAGCAGTACTTC. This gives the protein CASSQPHKRTVSYEQYF.

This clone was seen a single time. The CDR3 loop reads CASSSYGGPGELFF. The DNA for the CDR3 is TGCGCCAGCAGCTCGTACGGTGGGCCCGGGGAGCTGTTTTTT. The genes are TRBV5-1 and TRBJ2-2; D unresolved. Per the germline V gene, CDR1 is SGHRS and CDR2 is YFSETQ. Trimming stripped 3 bases from V and 6 bases from J, with 12 bases between. The CDR3 contains 14 residues.

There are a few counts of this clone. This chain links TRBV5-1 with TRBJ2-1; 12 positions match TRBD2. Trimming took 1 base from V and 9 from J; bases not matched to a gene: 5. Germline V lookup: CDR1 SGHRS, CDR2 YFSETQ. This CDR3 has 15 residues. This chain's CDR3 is CASSLSTSGRVEQFF. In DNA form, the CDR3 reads TGCGCCAGCAGCTTGTCGACTAGCGGGAGAGTTGAGCAGTTCTTC.

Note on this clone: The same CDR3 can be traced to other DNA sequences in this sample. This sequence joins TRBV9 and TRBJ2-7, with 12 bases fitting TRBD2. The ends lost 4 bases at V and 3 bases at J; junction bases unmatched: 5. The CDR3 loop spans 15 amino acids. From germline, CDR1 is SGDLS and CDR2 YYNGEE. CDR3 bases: TGTGCCAGCAGCCCCCGGACTAGCGGGATCTACGAGCAGTACTTC. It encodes CASSPRTSGIYEQYF.

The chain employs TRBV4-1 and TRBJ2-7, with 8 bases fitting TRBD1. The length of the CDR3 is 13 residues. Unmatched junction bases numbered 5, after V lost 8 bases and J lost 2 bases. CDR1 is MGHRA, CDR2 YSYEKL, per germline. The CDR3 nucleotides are TGCGCCAGCTCCGGGACAGGCGCCTACGAGCAGTACTTC. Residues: CASSGTGAYEQYF.

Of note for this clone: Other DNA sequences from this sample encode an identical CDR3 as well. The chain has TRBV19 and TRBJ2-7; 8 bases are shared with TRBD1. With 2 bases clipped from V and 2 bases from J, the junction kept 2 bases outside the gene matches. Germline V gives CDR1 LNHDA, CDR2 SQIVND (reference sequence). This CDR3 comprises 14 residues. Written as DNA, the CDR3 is TGTGCCAGTAGTATAAGGACAGGGCCCTACGAGCAGTACTTC. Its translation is CASSIRTGPYEQYF.

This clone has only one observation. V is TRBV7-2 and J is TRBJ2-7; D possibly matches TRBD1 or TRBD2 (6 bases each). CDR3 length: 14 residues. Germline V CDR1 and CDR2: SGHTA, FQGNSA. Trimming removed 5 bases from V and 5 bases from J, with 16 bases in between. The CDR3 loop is CASSPTRGPDEQYF. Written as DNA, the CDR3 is TGTGCCAGCAGCCCGACACGGGGGCCGGACGAGCAGTACTTC. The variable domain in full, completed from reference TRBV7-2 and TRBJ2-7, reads GAGVSQSPSNKVTEKGKDVELRCDPISGHTALYWYRQSLGQGLEFLIYFQGNSAPDKSGLPSDRFSAERTGGSVSTLTIQRTQQEDSAVYLCASSPTRGPDEQYFGPGTRLTVT.

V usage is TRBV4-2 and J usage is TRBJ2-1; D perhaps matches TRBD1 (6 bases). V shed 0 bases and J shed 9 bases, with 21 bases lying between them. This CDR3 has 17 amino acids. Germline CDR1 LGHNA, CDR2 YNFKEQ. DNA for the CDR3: TGTGCCAGCAGCCAAGATCCTTGGAGGCAGGGGTCCGGTGAGCAGTTCTTC. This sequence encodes CASSQDPWRQGSGEQFF.

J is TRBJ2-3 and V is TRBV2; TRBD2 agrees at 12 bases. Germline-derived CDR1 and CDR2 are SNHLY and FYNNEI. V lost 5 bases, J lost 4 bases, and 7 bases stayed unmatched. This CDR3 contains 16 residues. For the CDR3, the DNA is TGTGCCAGCAGTTTTAGACTAGCGGGAGAACCAGATACGCAGTATTTT. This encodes CASSFRLAGEPDTQYF.

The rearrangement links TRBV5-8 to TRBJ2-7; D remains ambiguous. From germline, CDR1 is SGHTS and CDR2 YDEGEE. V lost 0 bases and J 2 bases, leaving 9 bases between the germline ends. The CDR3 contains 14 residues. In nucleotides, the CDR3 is TGTGCCAGCAGCTTGGCCGCCGAAACCTACGAGCAGTACTTC. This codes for CASSLAAETYEQYF.

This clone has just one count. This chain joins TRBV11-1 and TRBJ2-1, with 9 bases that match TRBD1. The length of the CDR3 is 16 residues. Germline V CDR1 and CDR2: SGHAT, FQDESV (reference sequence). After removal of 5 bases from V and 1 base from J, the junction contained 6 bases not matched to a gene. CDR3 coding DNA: TGTGCCAGCAGCCCCGGGACAGGGAGGTCCTACAATGAGCAGTTCTTC. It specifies CASSPGTGRSYNEQFF.

The CDR3 loop reads CASSIATGLGEQYF. The CDR3 nucleotides are TGTGCCAGTAGTATAGCAACGGGTCTGGGGGAGCAGTACTTC. V gene TRBV19 combines with J gene TRBJ2-7, with D uncertain. The V gene lost 1 base and the J gene lost 7 bases, with 14 bases spanning the gap. CDR3 length: 14 residues. Germline V gene data show CDR1 as LNHDA and CDR2 as SQIVND (reference sequence).

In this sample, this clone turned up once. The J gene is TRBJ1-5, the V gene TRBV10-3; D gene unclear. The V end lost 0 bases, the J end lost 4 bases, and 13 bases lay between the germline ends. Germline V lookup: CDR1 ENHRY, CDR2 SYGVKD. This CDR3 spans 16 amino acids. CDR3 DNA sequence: TGTGCCATCAGTGAGTCGACTTGGGGAGGTAATCAGCCCCAGCATTTT. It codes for CAISESTWGGNQPQHF.

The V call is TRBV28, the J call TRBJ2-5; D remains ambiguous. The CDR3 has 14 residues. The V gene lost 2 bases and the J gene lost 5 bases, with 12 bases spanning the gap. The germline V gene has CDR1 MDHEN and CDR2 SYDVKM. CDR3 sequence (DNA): TGTGCCAGCAGTTTAAGTCCCCTTAGGGAGACCCAGTACTTC. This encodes CASSLSPLRETQYF.

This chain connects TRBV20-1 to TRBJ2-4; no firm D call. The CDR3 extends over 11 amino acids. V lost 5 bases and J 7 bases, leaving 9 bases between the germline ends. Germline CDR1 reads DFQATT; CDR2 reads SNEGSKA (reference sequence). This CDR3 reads CSASARNIQYF. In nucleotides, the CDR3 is TGCAGTGCTTCCGCGAGGAACATTCAGTACTTC.

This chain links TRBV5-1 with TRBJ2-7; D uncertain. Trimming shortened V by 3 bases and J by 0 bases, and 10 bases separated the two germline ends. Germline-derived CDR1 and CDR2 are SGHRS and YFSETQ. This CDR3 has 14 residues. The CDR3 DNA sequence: TGCGCCAGCAGCTCTCCGACGGCCTCCTACGAGCAGTACTTC. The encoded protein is CASSSPTASYEQYF.

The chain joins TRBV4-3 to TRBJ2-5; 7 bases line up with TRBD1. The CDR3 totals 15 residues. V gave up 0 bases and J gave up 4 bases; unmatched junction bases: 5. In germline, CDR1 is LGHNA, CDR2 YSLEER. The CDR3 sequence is CASSQEGSGGETQYF. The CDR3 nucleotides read TGCGCCAGCAGCCAAGAAGGGTCAGGGGGAGAGACCCAGTACTTC.

CDR3 nucleotides: TGTGCCAGCAGTCTTCGTCGTCTAAATTCACCCCTCCACTTT. This sequence encodes CASSLRRLNSPLHF. The chain uses TRBV28 and TRBJ1-6; D is ambiguous. V lost 5 bases to trimming and J lost 7 bases, with 12 bases between them. The CDR3 is made up of 14 amino acids. Germline CDR1 and CDR2: MDHEN and SYDVKM.

The CDR3 protein is CASRHNPGQGEETQYF. The CDR3 DNA sequence: TGTGCCAGCAGACATAACCCGGGACAGGGGGAAGAGACCCAGTACTTC. The rearrangement joins TRBV11-2 to TRBJ2-5; TRBD1 aligns across 11 bases. Trimming removed 6 bases from V and 3 bases from J; junction bases left unmatched: 9. Germline assignment: CDR1 SGHAT and CDR2 FQNNGV. The CDR3 extends over 16 amino acids.

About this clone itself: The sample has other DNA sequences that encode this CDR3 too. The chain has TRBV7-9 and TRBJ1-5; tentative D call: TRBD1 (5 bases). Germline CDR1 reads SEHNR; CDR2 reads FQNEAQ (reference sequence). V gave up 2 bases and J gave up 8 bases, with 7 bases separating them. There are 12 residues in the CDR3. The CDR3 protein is CASSLLGEPQHF. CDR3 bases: TGTGCCAGCAGCTTATTGGGGGAGCCCCAGCATTTT.

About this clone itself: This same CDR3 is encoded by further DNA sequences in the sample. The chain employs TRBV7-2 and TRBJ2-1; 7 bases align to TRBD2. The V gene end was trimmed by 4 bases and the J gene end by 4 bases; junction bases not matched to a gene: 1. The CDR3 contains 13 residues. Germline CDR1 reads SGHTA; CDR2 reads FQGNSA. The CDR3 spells CASSSGLYNEQFF. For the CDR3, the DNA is TGTGCCAGCAGCTCGGGACTATACAATGAGCAGTTCTTC.

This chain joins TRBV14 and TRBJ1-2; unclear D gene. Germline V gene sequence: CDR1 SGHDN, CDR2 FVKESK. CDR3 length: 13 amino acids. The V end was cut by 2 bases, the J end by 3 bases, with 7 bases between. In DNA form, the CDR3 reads TGTGCCAGCAGCCAACGCCGCCACTATGGCTACACCTTC. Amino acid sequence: CASSQRRHYGYTF.

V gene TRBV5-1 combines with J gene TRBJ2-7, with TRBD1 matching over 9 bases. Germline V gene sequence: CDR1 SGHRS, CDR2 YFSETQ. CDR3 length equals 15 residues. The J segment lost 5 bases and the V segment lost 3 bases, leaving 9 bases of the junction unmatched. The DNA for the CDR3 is TGCGCCAGCAGCTCCCAGGGACAGGGCGTCCACGAGCAGTACTTC. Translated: CASSSQGQGVHEQYF.

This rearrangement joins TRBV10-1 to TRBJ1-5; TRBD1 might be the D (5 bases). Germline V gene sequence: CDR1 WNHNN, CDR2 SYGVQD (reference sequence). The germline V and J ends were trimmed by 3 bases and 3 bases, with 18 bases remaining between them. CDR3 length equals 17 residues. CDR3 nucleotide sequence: TGCGCCAGCAGTGAAAGTCTGTCGGGGCAGTTCAATCAGCCCCAGCATTTT. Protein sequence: CASSESLSGQFNQPQHF.

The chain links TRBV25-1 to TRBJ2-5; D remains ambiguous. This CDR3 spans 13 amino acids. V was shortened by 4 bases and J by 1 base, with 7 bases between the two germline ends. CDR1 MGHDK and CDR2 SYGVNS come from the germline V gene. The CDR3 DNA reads TGTGCCAGCAGTGGGCAGATCCAAGAGACCCAGTACTTC. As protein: CASSGQIQETQYF.

DNA of the CDR3: TGTGCCAGCAGCTCCCGGGGCGTTTCCTACGAGCAGTACTTC. Protein product: CASSSRGVSYEQYF. J is TRBJ2-7 and V is TRBV5-6; D tentatively fits TRBD1 or TRBD2 (5 bases each). Germline CDR1 SGHDT, CDR2 YYEEEE. The CDR3 is 14 residues long. Trimming pared 3 bases from V and 1 base from J, leaving 11 bases between.